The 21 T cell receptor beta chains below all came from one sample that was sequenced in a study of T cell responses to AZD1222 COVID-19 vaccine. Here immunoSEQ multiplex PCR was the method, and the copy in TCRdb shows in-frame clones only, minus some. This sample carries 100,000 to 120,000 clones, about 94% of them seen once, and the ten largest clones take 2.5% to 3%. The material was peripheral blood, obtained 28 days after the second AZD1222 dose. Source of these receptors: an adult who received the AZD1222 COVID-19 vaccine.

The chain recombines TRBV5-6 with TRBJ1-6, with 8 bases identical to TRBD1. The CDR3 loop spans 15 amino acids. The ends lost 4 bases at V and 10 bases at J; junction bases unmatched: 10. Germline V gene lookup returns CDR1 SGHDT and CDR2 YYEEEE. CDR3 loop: CASSGRTGQGSPLHF. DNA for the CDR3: TGTGCCAGCAGCGGTCGGACAGGGCAAGGCTCACCCCTCCACTTT.

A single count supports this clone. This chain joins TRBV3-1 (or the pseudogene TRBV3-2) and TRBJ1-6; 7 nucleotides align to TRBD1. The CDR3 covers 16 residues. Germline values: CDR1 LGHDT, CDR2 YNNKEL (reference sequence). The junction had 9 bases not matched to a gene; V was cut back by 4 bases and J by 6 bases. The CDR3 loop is CASSPDGTVINSPLHF. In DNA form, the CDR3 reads TGTGCCAGCAGCCCTGACGGGACAGTTATTAATTCACCCCTCCACTTT.

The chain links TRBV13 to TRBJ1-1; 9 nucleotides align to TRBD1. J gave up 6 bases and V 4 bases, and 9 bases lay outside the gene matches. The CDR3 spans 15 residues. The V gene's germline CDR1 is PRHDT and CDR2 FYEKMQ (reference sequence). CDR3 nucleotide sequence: TGTGCCAGCAGCTACTCCGGGACAGGGACCCCTGAAGCTTTCTTT. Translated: CASSYSGTGTPEAFF.

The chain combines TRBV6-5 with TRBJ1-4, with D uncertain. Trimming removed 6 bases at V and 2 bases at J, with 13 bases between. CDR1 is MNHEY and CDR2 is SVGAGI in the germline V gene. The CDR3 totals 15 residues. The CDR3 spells CASRPREATNEKLFF. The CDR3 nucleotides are TGTGCCAGCAGACCCAGAGAGGCGACTAATGAAAAACTGTTTTTT.

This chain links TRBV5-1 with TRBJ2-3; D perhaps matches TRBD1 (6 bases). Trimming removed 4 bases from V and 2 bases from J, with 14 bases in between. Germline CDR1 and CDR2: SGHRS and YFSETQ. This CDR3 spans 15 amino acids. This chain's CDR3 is CASSASDSSTDTQYF. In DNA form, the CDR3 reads TGCGCCAGCAGCGCATCGGACAGTTCCACAGATACGCAGTATTTT.

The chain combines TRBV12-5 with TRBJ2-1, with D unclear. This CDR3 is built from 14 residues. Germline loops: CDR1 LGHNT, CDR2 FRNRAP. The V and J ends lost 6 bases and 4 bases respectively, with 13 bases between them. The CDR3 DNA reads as TGTGCTAGTGGGCCCTCGGGCATTTACAATGAGCAGTTCTTC. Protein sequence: CASGPSGIYNEQFF.

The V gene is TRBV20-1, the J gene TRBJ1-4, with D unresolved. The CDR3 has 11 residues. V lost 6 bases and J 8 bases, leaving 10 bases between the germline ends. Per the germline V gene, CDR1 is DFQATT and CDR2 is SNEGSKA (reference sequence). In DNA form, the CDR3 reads TGCAGTGCCAGTTCGCGAGAAAAACTGTTTTTT. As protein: CSASSREKLFF.

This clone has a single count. The CDR3 coding sequence is TGTGCCAGTAGTAAAACGGGACCGCATTTTGGGAATGAAAAACTGTTTTTT. This codes for CASSKTGPHFGNEKLFF. This rearrangement joins TRBV19 to TRBJ1-4; TRBD1 is a possible D gene (5 bases). Germline-derived CDR1 and CDR2 are LNHDA and SQIVND (reference sequence). With 4 bases removed from V and 5 bases from J, the gap between germline ends came to 20 bases. This CDR3 is 17 amino acids long.

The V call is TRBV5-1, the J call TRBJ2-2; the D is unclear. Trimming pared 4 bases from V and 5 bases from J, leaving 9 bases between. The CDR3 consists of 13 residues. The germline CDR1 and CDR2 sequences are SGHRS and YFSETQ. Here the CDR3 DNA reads TGCGCCAGCAGCCTCAGGTCGACCGGGGAGCTGTTTTTT. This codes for CASSLRSTGELFF.

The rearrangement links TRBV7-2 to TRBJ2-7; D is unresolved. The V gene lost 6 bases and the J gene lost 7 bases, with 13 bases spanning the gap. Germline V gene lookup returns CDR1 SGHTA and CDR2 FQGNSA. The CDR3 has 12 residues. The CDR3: CASRMSRREQYF. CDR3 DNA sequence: TGTGCCAGCAGGATGAGTCGGCGGGAGCAGTACTTC.

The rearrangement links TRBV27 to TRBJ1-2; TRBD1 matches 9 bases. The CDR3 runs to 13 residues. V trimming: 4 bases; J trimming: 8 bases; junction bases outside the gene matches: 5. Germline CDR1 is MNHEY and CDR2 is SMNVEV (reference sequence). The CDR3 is CASSWRQGEGYTF. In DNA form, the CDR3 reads TGTGCCAGCAGTTGGCGACAGGGGGAGGGCTACACCTTC.

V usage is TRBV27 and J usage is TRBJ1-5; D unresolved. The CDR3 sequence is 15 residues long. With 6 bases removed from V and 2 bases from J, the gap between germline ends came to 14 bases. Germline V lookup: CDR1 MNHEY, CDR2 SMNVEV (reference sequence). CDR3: CASRRTGRGNQPQHF. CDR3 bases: TGTGCCAGCAGGCGTACGGGTAGGGGCAATCAGCCCCAGCATTTT.

The CDR3 region has the DNA TGCAGCGTTGAAACCCAGAAGTACGAGCAGTACTTC. This sequence encodes CSVETQKYEQYF. The chain recombines TRBV29-1 with TRBJ2-7; D is unclear. Germline CDR1 reads SQVTM; CDR2 reads ANQGSEA. V lost 2 bases and J 4 bases, leaving 9 bases between the germline ends. The CDR3 is 12 amino acids.

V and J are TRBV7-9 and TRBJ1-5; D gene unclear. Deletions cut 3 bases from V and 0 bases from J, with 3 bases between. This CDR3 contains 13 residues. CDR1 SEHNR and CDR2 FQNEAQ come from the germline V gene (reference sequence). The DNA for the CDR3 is TGTGCCAGCAGCTTGAATAGCAATCAGCCCCAGCATTTT. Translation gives CASSLNSNQPQHF.

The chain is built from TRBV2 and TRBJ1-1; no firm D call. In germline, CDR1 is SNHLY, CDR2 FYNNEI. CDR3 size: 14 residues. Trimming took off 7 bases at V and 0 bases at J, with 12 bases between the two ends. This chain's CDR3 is CASIGWAMNTEAFF. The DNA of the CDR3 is TGTGCCAGCATTGGTTGGGCCATGAACACTGAAGCTTTCTTT.

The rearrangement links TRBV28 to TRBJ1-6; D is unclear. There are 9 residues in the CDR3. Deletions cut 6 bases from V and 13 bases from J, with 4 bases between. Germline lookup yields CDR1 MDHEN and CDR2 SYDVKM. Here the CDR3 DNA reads TGTGCCAGCAGCCCCCCCCTCCACTTT. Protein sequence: CASSPPLHF.

CDR3 in DNA: TGTGCCAGCACCCTCGGTCCCAACTATGGCTACACCTTC. This sequence encodes CASTLGPNYGYTF. V usage is TRBV6-4 and J usage is TRBJ1-2; D gene uncertain. This CDR3 contains 13 residues. Germline values: CDR1 MRHNA, CDR2 SNTAGT. V gave up 7 bases and J gave up 2 bases, with 11 bases separating them.

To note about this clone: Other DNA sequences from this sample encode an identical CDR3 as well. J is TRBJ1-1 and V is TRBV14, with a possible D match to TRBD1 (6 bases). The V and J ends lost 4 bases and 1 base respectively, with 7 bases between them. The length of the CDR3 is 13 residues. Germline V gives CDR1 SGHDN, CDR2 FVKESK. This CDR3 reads CASSLQGNTEAFF. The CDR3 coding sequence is TGTGCCAGCAGCCTACAGGGGAACACTGAAGCTTTCTTT.

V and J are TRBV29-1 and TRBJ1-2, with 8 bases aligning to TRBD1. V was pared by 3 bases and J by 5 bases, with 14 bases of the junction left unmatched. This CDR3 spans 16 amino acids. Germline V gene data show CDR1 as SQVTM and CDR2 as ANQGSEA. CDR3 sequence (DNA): TGCAGCGTTGATACAGGGGGTCCTCATTCCTTTTATGGCTACACCTTC. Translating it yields CSVDTGGPHSFYGYTF.

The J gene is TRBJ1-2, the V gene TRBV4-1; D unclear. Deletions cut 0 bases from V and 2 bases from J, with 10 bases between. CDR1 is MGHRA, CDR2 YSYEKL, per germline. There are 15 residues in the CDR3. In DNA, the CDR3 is TGCGCCAGCAGCCAAGAACCGGGGAGCAACTATGGCTACACCTTC. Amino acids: CASSQEPGSNYGYTF.

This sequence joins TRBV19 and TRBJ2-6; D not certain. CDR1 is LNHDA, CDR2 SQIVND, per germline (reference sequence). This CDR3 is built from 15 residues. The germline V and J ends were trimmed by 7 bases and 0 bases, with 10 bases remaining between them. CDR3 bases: TGTGCCAGTACGGGCGCACACTCTGGGGCCAACGTCCTGACTTTC. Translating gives CASTGAHSGANVLTF.